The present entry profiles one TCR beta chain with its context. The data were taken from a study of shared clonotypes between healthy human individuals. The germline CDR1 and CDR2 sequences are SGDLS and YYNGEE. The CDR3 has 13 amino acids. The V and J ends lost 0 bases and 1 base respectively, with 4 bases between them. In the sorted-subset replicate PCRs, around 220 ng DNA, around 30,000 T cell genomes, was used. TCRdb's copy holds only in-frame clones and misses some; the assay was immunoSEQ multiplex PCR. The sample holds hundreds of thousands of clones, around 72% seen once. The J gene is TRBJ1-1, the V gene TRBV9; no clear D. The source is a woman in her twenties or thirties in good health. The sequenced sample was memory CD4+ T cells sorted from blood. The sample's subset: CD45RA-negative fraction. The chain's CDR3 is CASSVEENTEAFF. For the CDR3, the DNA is TGTGCCAGCAGCGTAGAAGAGAACACTGAAGCTTTCTTT.